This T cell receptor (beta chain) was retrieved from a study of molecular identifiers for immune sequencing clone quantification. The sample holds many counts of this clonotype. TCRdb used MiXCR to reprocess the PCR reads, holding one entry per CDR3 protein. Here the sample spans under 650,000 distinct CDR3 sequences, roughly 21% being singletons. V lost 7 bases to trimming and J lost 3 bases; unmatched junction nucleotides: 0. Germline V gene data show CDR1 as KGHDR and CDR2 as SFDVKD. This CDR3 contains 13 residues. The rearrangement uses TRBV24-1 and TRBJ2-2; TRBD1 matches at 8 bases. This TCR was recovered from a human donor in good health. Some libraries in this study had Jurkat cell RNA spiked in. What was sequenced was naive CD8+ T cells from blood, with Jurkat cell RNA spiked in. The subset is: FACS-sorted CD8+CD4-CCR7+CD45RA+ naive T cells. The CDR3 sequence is CATRQGDTGELFF. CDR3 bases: TGTGCCACCAGACAGGGGGACACCGGGGAGCTGTTTTTT.